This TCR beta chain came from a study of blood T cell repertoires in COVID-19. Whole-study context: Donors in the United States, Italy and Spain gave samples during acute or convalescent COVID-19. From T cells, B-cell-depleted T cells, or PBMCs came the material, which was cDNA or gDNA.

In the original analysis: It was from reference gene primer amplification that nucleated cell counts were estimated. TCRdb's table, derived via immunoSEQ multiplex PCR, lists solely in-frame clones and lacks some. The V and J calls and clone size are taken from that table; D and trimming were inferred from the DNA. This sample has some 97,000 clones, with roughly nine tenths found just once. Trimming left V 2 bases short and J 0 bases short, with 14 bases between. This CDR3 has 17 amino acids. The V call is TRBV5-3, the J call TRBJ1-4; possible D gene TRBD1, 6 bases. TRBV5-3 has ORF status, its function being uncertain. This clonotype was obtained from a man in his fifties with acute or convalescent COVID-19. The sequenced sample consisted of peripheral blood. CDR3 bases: TGTGCCAGAAGCTTCTTCAGGGGCCCGGCAACTAATGAAAAACTGTTTTTT. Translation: CARSFFRGPATNEKLFF.